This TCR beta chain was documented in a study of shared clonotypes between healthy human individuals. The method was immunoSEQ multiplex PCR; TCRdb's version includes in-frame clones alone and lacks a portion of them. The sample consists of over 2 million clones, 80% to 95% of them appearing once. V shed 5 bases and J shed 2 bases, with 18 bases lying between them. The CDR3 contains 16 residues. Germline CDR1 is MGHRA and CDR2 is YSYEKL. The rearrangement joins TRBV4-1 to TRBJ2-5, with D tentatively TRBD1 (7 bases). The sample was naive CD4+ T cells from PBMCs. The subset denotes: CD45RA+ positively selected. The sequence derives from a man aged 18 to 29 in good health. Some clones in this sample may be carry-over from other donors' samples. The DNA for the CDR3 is TGCGCCAGCAGCTCTAGGGGGGCAGGGGGACAAGAGACCCAGTACTTC. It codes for CASSSRGAGGQETQYF.